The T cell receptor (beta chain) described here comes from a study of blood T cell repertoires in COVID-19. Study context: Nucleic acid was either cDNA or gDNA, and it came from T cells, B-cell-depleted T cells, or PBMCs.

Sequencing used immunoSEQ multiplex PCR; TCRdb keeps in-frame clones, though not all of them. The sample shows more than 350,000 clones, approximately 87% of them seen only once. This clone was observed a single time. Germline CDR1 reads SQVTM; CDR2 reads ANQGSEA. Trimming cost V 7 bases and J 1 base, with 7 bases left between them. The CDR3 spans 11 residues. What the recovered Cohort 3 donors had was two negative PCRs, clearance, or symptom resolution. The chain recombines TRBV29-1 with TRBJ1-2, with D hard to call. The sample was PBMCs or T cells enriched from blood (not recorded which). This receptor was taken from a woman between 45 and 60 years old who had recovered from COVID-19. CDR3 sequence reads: CSAGGNYGYTF. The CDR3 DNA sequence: TGCAGCGCAGGAGGTAACTATGGCTACACCTTC. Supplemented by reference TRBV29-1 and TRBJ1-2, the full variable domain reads SAVISQKPSRDICQRGTSLTIQCQVDSQVTMMFWYRQQPGQSLTLIATANQGSEATYESGFVIDKFPISRPNLTFSTLTVSNMSPEDSSIYLCSAGGNYGYTFGSGTRLTVV.